Listed below are T cell receptor beta chains from one sample, sequenced in a study of blood T cell repertoires in COVID-19. The repertoire was sequenced with immunoSEQ multiplex PCR; TCRdb's copy has only in-frame clones and lacks some. The table records fewer than 80,000 clones, 90% of them present only once. Sequencing was performed on peripheral blood. The receptor set was obtained from a man between 45 and 60 years old with acute or convalescent COVID-19. CDR3s include the opening cysteine and the closing phenylalanine or tryptophan. A D gene is named only where the DNA matches it firmly. Clone size is not always given. Where it is, it says once, few, many or a class for expanded clones.

D gene,CDR3 length,V gene,clone size,J gene,CDR3 DNA,CDR3 protein
.,13,TRBV3-1/TRBV3-2,.,TRBJ2-3,TGTGCCAGCAGCCAGGACTTCCCAGATACGCAGTATTTT,CASSQDFPDTQYF
TRBD2,15,TRBV27,.,TRBJ2-5,TGTGCCAGCAGTTCCCCGGGGCGGGGGAAGAAGACCCAGTACTTC,CASSSPGRGKKTQYF
.,15,TRBV27,once,TRBJ1-2,TGTGCCAGCAGTTTACGGGGGATTGCAGACTATGGCTACACCTTC,CASSLRGIADYGYTF
TRBD1,13,TRBV9,.,TRBJ1-2,TGTGCCAGCAGCGTAGACAGGGGCGGTGGCTACACCTTC,CASSVDRGGGYTF
.,17,TRBV2,.,TRBJ2-3,TGTGCCAGCAGTTATACAATCACAGGGTTTTCCACAGATACGCAGTATTTT,CASSYTITGFSTDTQYF
TRBD1,13,TRBV12-3/TRBV12-4,.,TRBJ1-2,TGTGCCAGCAGCCGGGACAGGGTGAGCGGCTACACCTTC,CASSRDRVSGYTF
TRBD2,15,TRBV19,.,TRBJ2-1,TGTGCCAGTAGCACGGGACTAGCGGGAAACAATGAGCAGTTCTTC,CASSTGLAGNNEQFF
TRBD1,13,TRBV6-5,.,TRBJ2-7,TGTGCCAGCAGTCGAGGACAGGGACACGAGCAGTACTTC,CASSRGQGHEQYF
.,14,TRBV5-4,.,TRBJ1-1,TGTGCCAGCAGCTTGGGAGTCTCGAACACTGAAGCTTTCTTT,CASSLGVSNTEAFF
TRBD1,16,TRBV24-1,.,TRBJ2-2,TGTGCCACCAGTGACCCCGGGACAGCCAACACCGGGGAGCTGTTTTTT,CATSDPGTANTGELFF
.,13,TRBV30,.,TRBJ2-7,TGTGCCTGGAGAATCGGGACAACCTACGAGCAGTACTTC,CAWRIGTTYEQYF
.,13,TRBV14,.,TRBJ2-5,TGTGCCAGCAGCCATATCCCCCGAGAGACCCAGTACTTC,CASSHIPRETQYF
TRBD2,14,TRBV27,.,TRBJ2-7,TGTGCCAGCAGTTTATACGGGGGGGGTAACGAGCAGTACTTC,CASSLYGGGNEQYF
.,16,TRBV6-5,.,TRBJ1-5,TGTGCCAGCAGTTTGGCCCGGGGATATAGCAATCAGCCCCAGCATTTT,CASSLARGYSNQPQHF
.,16,TRBV19,.,TRBJ2-7,TGTGCCAGTAGTATCCTTTTCAGGACAGAATCCTACGAGCAGTACTTC,CASSILFRTESYEQYF
TRBD1,14,TRBV6-6,.,TRBJ1-2,TGTGCCAGCAGTCCGAAGACAGGGGCCGCTGGCTACACCTTC,CASSPKTGAAGYTF
.,14,TRBV6-2/TRBV6-3,.,TRBJ2-7,TGTGCCAGCAGTTATCGAGTGAGTGGCTACGAGCAGTACTTC,CASSYRVSGYEQYF
TRBD1,16,TRBV14,.,TRBJ2-3,TGTGCCAGCAGCCAGAACTCCGGGACAGGGACAGATACGCAGTATTTT,CASSQNSGTGTDTQYF
TRBD2,15,TRBV7-9,.,TRBJ2-2,TGTGCCAGCAGGGAACTAGCGGAGAACACCGGGGAGCTGTTTTTT,CASRELAENTGELFF
TRBD1,17,TRBV9,.,TRBJ2-2,TGTGCCAGCAGCGTAGGACAGGGGGTGATGAACACCGGGGAGCTGTTTTTT,CASSVGQGVMNTGELFF
TRBD1,17,TRBV19,.,TRBJ1-4,TGTGCCAGTAGGCGAGCCCGGGACAGGGGTTCGCATGAAAAACTGTTTTTT,CASRRARDRGSHEKLFF